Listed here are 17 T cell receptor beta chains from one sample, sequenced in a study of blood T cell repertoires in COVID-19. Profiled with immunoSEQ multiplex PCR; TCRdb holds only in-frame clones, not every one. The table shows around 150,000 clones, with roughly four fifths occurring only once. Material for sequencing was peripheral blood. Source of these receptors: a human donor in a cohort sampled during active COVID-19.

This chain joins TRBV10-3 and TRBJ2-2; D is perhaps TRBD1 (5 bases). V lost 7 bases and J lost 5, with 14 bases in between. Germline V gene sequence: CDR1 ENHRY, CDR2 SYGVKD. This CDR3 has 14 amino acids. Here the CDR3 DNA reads TGTGCCATCAAGGACCTACCAGGGACCGGGGAGCTGTTTTTT. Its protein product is CAIKDLPGTGELFF.

The CDR3 spells CSVDARTESNYGYTF. CDR3 DNA: TGCAGCGTTGACGCCCGGACAGAATCTAACTATGGCTACACCTTC. This chain uses TRBV29-1 with TRBJ1-2; TRBD1 might be the D (6 bases). With 3 bases removed from V and 0 bases from J, the gap between germline ends came to 14 bases. Germline V lookup: CDR1 SQVTM, CDR2 ANQGSEA. The CDR3 contains 15 residues.

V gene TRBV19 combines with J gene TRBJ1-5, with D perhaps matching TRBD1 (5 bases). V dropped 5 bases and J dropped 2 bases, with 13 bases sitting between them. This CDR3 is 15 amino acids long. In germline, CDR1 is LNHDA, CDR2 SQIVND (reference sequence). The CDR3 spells CASSVSGGGNQPQHF. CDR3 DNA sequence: TGTGCCAGTAGTGTTTCAGGAGGGGGCAATCAGCCCCAGCATTTT.

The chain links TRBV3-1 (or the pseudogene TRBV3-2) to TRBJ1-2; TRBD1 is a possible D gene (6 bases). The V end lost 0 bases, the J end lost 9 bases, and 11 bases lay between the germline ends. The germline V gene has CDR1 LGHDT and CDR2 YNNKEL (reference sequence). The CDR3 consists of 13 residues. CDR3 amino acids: CASSQETGSSYTF. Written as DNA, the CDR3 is TGTGCCAGCAGCCAAGAAACAGGGAGTAGCTACACCTTC.

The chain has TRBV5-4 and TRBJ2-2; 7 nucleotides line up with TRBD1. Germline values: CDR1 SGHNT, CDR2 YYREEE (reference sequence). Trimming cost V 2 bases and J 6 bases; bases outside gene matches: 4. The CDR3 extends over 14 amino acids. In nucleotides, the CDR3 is TGTGCCAGCAGCTTAGAGGGGGCTTCCGGGGAGCTGTTTTTT. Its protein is CASSLEGASGELFF. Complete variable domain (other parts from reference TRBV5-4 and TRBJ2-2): ETGVTQSPTHLIKTRGQQVTLRCSSQSGHNTVSWYQQALGQGPQFIFQYYREEENGRGNFPPRFSGLQFPNYSSELNVNALELDDSALYLCASSLEGASGELFFGEGSRLTVL.

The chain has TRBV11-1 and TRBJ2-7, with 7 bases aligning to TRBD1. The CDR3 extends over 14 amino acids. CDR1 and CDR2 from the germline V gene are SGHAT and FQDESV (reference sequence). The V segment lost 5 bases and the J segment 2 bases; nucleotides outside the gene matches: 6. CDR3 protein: CASSLTGVAYEQYF. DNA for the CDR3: TGTGCCAGCAGCCTAACAGGGGTGGCCTACGAGCAGTACTTC.

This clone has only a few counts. In DNA form, the CDR3 reads TGCGCCAGCAGCTCGTGGGCCGGGACAGGCCAAGAGACCCAGTACTTC. This gives the protein CASSSWAGTGQETQYF. This sequence joins TRBV5-1 and TRBJ2-5; 8 nucleotides line up with TRBD1. The CDR3 runs to 16 residues. Germline CDR1 SGHRS, CDR2 YFSETQ. V was clipped by 3 bases and J by 1 base; unmatched bases: 8.

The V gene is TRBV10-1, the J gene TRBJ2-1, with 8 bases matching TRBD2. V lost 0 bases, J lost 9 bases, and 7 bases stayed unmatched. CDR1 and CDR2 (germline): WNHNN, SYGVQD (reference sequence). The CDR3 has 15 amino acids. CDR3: CASSESSGGASEQFF. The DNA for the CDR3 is TGCGCCAGCAGTGAGTCTTCGGGGGGGGCCAGTGAGCAGTTCTTC.

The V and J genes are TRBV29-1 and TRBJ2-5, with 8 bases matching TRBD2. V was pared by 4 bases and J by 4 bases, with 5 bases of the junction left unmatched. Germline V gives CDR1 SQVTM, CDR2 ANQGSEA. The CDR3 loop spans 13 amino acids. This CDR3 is CSVVAGGRETQYF. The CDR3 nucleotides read TGCAGCGTTGTGGCGGGGGGCAGAGAGACCCAGTACTTC.

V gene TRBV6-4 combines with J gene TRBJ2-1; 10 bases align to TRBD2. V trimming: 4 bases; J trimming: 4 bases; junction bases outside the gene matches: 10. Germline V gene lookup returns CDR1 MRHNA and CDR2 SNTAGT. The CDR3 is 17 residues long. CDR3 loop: CASSVPWTSGEYNEQFF. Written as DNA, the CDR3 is TGTGCCAGCAGTGTTCCCTGGACTAGCGGCGAATACAATGAGCAGTTCTTC.

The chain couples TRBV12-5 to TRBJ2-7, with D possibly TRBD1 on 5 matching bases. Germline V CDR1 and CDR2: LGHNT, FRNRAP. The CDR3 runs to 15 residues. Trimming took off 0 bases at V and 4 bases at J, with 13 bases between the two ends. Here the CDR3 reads CASGLVQAVSYEQYF. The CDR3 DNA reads TGTGCTAGTGGTTTGGTACAGGCAGTGTCTTACGAGCAGTACTTC.

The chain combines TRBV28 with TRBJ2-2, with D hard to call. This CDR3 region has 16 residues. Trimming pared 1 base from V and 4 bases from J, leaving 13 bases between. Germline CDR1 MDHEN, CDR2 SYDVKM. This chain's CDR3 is CASSLSPKLSTGELFF. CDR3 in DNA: TGTGCCAGCAGTTTATCCCCGAAGTTGAGCACCGGGGAGCTGTTTTTT.

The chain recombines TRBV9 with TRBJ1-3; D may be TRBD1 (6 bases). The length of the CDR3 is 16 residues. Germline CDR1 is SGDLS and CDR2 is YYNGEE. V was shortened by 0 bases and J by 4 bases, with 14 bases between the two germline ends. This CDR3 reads CASSVAAGAQGNTIYF. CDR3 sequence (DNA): TGTGCCAGCAGCGTAGCGGCAGGGGCTCAAGGAAACACCATATATTTT.

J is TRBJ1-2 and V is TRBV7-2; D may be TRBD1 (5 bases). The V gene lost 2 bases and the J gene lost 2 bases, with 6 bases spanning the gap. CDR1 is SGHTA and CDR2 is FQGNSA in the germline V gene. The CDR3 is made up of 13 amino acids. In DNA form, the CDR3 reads TGTGCCAGCAGCTTAAACAGGAACTATGGCTACACCTTC. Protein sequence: CASSLNRNYGYTF. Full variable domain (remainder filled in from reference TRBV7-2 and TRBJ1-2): GAGVSQSPSNKVTEKGKDVELRCDPISGHTALYWYRQSLGQGLEFLIYFQGNSAPDKSGLPSDRFSAERTGGSVSTLTIQRTQQEDSAVYLCASSLNRNYGYTFGSGTRLTVV.

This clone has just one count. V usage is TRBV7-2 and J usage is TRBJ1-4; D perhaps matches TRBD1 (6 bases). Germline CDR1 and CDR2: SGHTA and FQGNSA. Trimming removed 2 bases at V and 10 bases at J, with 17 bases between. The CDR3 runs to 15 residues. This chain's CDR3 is CASSLPRGAPGKLFF. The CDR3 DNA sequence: TGTGCCAGCAGCTTACCCCGGGGGGCGCCGGGAAAACTGTTTTTT.

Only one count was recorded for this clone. The CDR3 nucleotides are TGTGCCAGCAGCGTCTCGGGGGGCATGAACACTGAAGCTTTCTTT. Translation gives CASSVSGGMNTEAFF. The chain uses TRBV9 and TRBJ1-1; perhaps TRBD1 as D (6 bases). This CDR3 comprises 15 residues. In germline, CDR1 is SGDLS, CDR2 YYNGEE. V was shortened by 2 bases and J by 0 bases, with 11 bases between the two germline ends. Full variable domain (rest looked up from reference TRBV9 and TRBJ1-1): DSGVTQTPKHLITATGQRVTLRCSPRSGDLSVYWYQQSLDQGLQFLIQYYNGEERAKGNILERFSAQQFPDLHSELNLSSLELGDSALYFCASSVSGGMNTEAFFGQGTRLTVV.

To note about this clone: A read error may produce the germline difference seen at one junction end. The CDR3 bases are TGTGCCAGCAGTCCACCGTATGAGGTAGAAGCCTTC. Translating it yields CASSPPYEVEAF. This chain links TRBV28 with TRBJ1-2; D not certain. This CDR3 region has 12 residues. Germline V gene lookup returns CDR1 MDHEN and CDR2 SYDVKM.